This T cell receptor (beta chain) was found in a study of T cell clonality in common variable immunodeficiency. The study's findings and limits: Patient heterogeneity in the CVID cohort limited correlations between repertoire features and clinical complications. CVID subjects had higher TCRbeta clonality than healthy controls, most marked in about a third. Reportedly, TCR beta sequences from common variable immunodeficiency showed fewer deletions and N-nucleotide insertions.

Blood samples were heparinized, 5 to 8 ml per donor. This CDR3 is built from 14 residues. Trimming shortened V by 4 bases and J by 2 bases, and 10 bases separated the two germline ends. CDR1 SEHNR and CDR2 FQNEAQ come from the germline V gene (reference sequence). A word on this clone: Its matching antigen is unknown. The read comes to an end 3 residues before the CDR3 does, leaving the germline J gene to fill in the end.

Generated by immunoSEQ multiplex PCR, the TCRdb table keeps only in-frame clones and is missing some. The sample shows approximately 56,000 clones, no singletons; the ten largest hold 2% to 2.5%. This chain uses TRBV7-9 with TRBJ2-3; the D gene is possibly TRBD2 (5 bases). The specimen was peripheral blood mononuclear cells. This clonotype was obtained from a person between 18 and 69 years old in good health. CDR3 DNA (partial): TGTGCCAGCAGCTCACCCGGGGTCACAGATACG. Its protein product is CASSSPGVTDT. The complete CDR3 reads CASSSPGVTDTQYF.